This TCR beta chain comes out of a study of CD8+ T cells in alopecia areata. Across the study: A 6-month period off drug followed tofacitinib, which lasted 6 to 18 months.

Study results and caveats: Higher clonality was seen in lesional scalp than in normal scalp, especially in alopecia totalis/universalis. With patients, TCR sharing proved less clear than in mice, a difference possibly related to HLA.

Collection of lesional scalp punch biopsies and peripheral blood was performed in alopecia areata patients. TCR sequencing used cDNA made by reverse transcription of extracted RNA. Some clones are missing from TCRdb's copy, which holds only in-frame ones; the method was immunoSEQ multiplex PCR. The profile shows around 140,000 clones, about 60% of them singletons. Germline CDR1 and CDR2: LNHNV and YYDKDF (reference sequence). The length of the CDR3 is 13 residues. With V trimmed by 3 bases and J by 6 bases, 0 bases remained unmatched. In the case of this clone: Its cognate antigen is unknown.

The chain carries TRBV15 and TRBJ1-5; TRBD1 agrees at 9 bases. Sequences were derived from CD4+ T cells sorted from blood, sampled at week 0. The clonotype originates from a human donor with alopecia areata. CDR3 in amino acids: CATSRDRGQPQHF. CDR3 DNA sequence: TGTGCCACCAGCAGGGACAGGGGTCAGCCCCAGCATTTT.